A selection of T cell receptor beta chains follows, all from one sample in a study of blood T cell repertoires in COVID-19. Sequencing used immunoSEQ multiplex PCR; TCRdb keeps in-frame clones, though not all of them. The sample yields hundreds of thousands of clones, around four fifths seen once. Sequencing was carried out using peripheral blood. Receptors were obtained from a woman aged 80 or older with active or convalescent COVID-19. CDR3s include the opening cysteine and the closing phenylalanine or tryptophan. Fields, in order: CDR3 protein, CDR3 DNA, J gene, V gene, D gene, clone size. D genes are given only for firm matches. Only part of the rows carry a size: once, few, many, or a class if the clone is expanded.

cdr3_aa: CATPHQGANEQYF
cdr3_nt: TGTGCCACCCCACATCAGGGGGCCAACGAGCAGTACTTC
j_call: TRBJ2-7
v_call: TRBV24-1
d_call: TRBD1
clone_size: -

cdr3_aa: CAWTRTSGLNEQFF
cdr3_nt: TGTGCCTGGACCCGGACTAGCGGACTCAATGAGCAGTTCTTC
j_call: TRBJ2-1
v_call: TRBV30
d_call: TRBD2
clone_size: -

cdr3_aa: CATGTTGGNTEAFF
cdr3_nt: TGTGCCACAGGCACGACAGGGGGGAACACTGAAGCTTTCTTT
j_call: TRBJ1-1
v_call: TRBV10-3
d_call: TRBD1
clone_size: -

cdr3_aa: CASSFDEQGINTEAFF
cdr3_nt: TGTGCCAGCAGTTTTGACGAACAGGGGATCAACACTGAAGCTTTCTTT
j_call: TRBJ1-1
v_call: TRBV27
d_call: TRBD1
clone_size: -

cdr3_aa: CASSSLAGRSGELFF
cdr3_nt: TGTGCCAGTAGTTCGCTAGCGGGAAGATCCGGGGAGCTGTTTTTT
j_call: TRBJ2-2
v_call: TRBV19
d_call: TRBD2
clone_size: -

cdr3_aa: CASSIRAGGYGYTF
cdr3_nt: TGTGCCAGCAGTATCAGGGCAGGGGGCTATGGCTACACCTTC
j_call: TRBJ1-2
v_call: TRBV28
d_call: TRBD1
clone_size: -

cdr3_aa: CASSFPRHTLSSGIGGEQYF
cdr3_nt: TGTGCCAGCAGTTTCCCGAGGCACACCCTATCTAGCGGGATAGGGGGAGAGCAGTACTTC
j_call: TRBJ2-7
v_call: TRBV28
d_call: TRBD2
clone_size: -

cdr3_aa: CASSFILEQFF
cdr3_nt: TGTGCCAGCAGCTTCATCCTAGAGCAGTTCTTC
j_call: TRBJ2-1
v_call: TRBV7-2
d_call: -
clone_size: -

cdr3_aa: CASSHYRGRGTEAFF
cdr3_nt: TGTGCCAGCAGCCACTACAGGGGAAGGGGCACTGAAGCTTTCTTT
j_call: TRBJ1-1
v_call: TRBV3-1/TRBV3-2
d_call: TRBD1
clone_size: -

cdr3_aa: CASSVAGGQFF
cdr3_nt: TGTGCCAGCAGTGTAGCGGGGGGTCAGTTCTTC
j_call: TRBJ2-1
v_call: TRBV2
d_call: TRBD2
clone_size: -

cdr3_aa: CASSSGTANYGYTF
cdr3_nt: TGCGCCAGCAGCTCCGGGACAGCTAACTATGGCTACACCTTC
j_call: TRBJ1-2
v_call: TRBV5-1
d_call: TRBD1
clone_size: -

cdr3_aa: CATSGGGSGNTIYF
cdr3_nt: TGTGCCACCAGCGGCGGGGGGTCTGGAAACACCATATATTTT
j_call: TRBJ1-3
v_call: TRBV15
d_call: -
clone_size: -

cdr3_aa: CASSQRNTEAFF
cdr3_nt: TGCGCCAGCAGCCAGAGGAACACTGAAGCTTTCTTT
j_call: TRBJ1-1
v_call: TRBV4-3
d_call: -
clone_size: once

cdr3_aa: CAWSKDRGNQPQHF
cdr3_nt: TGTGCCTGGAGTAAAGACAGGGGGAATCAGCCCCAGCATTTT
j_call: TRBJ1-5
v_call: TRBV30
d_call: TRBD1
clone_size: -

cdr3_aa: CASSQTVNYGYTF
cdr3_nt: TGCGCCAGCAGCCAAACAGTTAACTATGGCTACACCTTC
j_call: TRBJ1-2
v_call: TRBV5-1
d_call: -
clone_size: -

cdr3_aa: CASSPWTSGGTDTQYF
cdr3_nt: TGTGCCAGTAGTCCCTGGACTAGCGGGGGCACAGATACGCAGTATTTT
j_call: TRBJ2-3
v_call: TRBV19
d_call: TRBD2
clone_size: -

cdr3_aa: CSVGGLQGNSYEQYF
cdr3_nt: TGCAGCGTTGGAGGTCTCCAGGGTAATTCCTACGAGCAGTACTTC
j_call: TRBJ2-7
v_call: TRBV29-1
d_call: -
clone_size: few

cdr3_aa: CASSPPGQSVDTQYF
cdr3_nt: TGTGCCAGCAGTCCACCGGGACAGAGCGTAGATACGCAGTATTTT
j_call: TRBJ2-3
v_call: TRBV6-5
d_call: TRBD1
clone_size: -

cdr3_aa: CASSQLGTVGANVLTF
cdr3_nt: TGTGCCAGCAGCCAACTCGGGACAGTCGGGGCCAACGTCCTGACTTTC
j_call: TRBJ2-6
v_call: TRBV4-2
d_call: TRBD1
clone_size: -

cdr3_aa: CASSFFTGGSDTQYF
cdr3_nt: TGTGCCAGCAGCTTTTTCACAGGGGGATCAGATACGCAGTATTTT
j_call: TRBJ2-3
v_call: TRBV7-2
d_call: TRBD1
clone_size: -

cdr3_aa: CASSYSGSGGTDTQYF
cdr3_nt: TGTGCCAGCAGTTACTCAGGTAGCGGGGGCACAGATACGCAGTATTTT
j_call: TRBJ2-3
v_call: TRBV6-2/TRBV6-3
d_call: TRBD2
clone_size: once

cdr3_aa: CASSTGDSQETQYF
cdr3_nt: TGTGCCAGCAGTACTGGGGACAGCCAAGAGACCCAGTACTTC
j_call: TRBJ2-5
v_call: TRBV6-5
d_call: TRBD1
clone_size: once

cdr3_aa: CASSLQQGGTEAFF
cdr3_nt: TGCGCCAGCAGCTTGCAGCAGGGTGGTACTGAAGCTTTCTTT
j_call: TRBJ1-1
v_call: TRBV5-1
d_call: -
clone_size: -

cdr3_aa: CSAREYGYTF
cdr3_nt: TGCAGTGCTCGGGAGTATGGCTACACCTTC
j_call: TRBJ1-2
v_call: TRBV20-1
d_call: -
clone_size: -

cdr3_aa: CASDGGGSNQPQHF
cdr3_nt: TGTGCCTCGGACGGTGGGGGCTCAAATCAGCCCCAGCATTTT
j_call: TRBJ1-5
v_call: TRBV7-8
d_call: -
clone_size: -

cdr3_aa: CSAVGLYEQFF
cdr3_nt: TGCAGTGCGGTAGGACTTTATGAGCAGTTCTTC
j_call: TRBJ2-1
v_call: TRBV20-1
d_call: -
clone_size: -

cdr3_aa: CASSLAAGQVGAEQYF
cdr3_nt: TGTGCCAGCAGCTTAGCAGCGGGACAGGTAGGGGCCGAGCAGTACTTC
j_call: TRBJ2-7
v_call: TRBV7-6
d_call: -
clone_size: -

cdr3_aa: CASSQGQFSYNEQFF
cdr3_nt: TGTGCCAGCAGCCAGGGACAGTTTTCCTACAATGAGCAGTTCTTC
j_call: TRBJ2-1
v_call: TRBV7-2
d_call: TRBD1
clone_size: -

cdr3_aa: CASSQDTAGGLDEQFF
cdr3_nt: TGCGCCAGCAGCCAAGATACAGCGGGAGGTTTGGATGAGCAGTTCTTC
j_call: TRBJ2-1
v_call: TRBV4-3
d_call: TRBD2
clone_size: -

cdr3_aa: CASSPGTGGYGVKAFF
cdr3_nt: TGTGCCAGCAGCCCCGGGACAGGGGGCTATGGGGTGAAAGCTTTCTTT
j_call: TRBJ1-1
v_call: TRBV5-4
d_call: TRBD1
clone_size: -

cdr3_aa: CSASPLAGVGNEQFF
cdr3_nt: TGCAGTGCTAGTCCTCTAGCGGGGGTGGGAAATGAGCAGTTCTTC
j_call: TRBJ2-1
v_call: TRBV20-1
d_call: TRBD2
clone_size: -

cdr3_aa: CASSAAFMNTEAFF
cdr3_nt: TGCGCCAGCAGCGCAGCGTTCATGAACACTGAAGCTTTCTTT
j_call: TRBJ1-1
v_call: TRBV5-1
d_call: -
clone_size: -

cdr3_aa: CASSIGGESEAFF
cdr3_nt: TGTGCCAGTAGTATCGGAGGGGAGTCTGAAGCTTTCTTT
j_call: TRBJ1-1
v_call: TRBV19
d_call: -
clone_size: -

cdr3_aa: CASSWGQATNEKLFF
cdr3_nt: TGTGCCAGCAGCTGGGGACAGGCAACTAATGAAAAACTGTTTTTT
j_call: TRBJ1-4
v_call: TRBV7-2
d_call: TRBD1
clone_size: -

cdr3_aa: CASSPGTKPPWTQYF
cdr3_nt: TGTGCCAGCAGTCCCGGGACTAAACCTCCCTGGACCCAGTACTTC
j_call: TRBJ2-5
v_call: TRBV2
d_call: TRBD2
clone_size: few

cdr3_aa: CASSLWGLGQGHTEAFF
cdr3_nt: TGTGCCAGCAGTTTATGGGGACTCGGACAGGGGCACACTGAAGCTTTCTTT
j_call: TRBJ1-1
v_call: TRBV28
d_call: TRBD1
clone_size: -

cdr3_aa: CASSLWGGNEKLFF
cdr3_nt: TGTGCCAGCAGTTTATGGGGGGGTAATGAAAAACTGTTTTTT
j_call: TRBJ1-4
v_call: TRBV28
d_call: -
clone_size: -

cdr3_aa: CASSQVGGENIYGYTF
cdr3_nt: TGCGCCAGCAGCCAAGTGGGGGGTGAAAATATCTATGGCTACACCTTC
j_call: TRBJ1-2
v_call: TRBV4-1
d_call: -
clone_size: -

cdr3_aa: CASRLEGRWGSTDTQYF
cdr3_nt: TGTGCAAGTCGCTTAGAAGGTAGATGGGGCTCCACAGATACGCAGTATTTT
j_call: TRBJ2-3
v_call: TRBV12-2
d_call: -
clone_size: -

cdr3_aa: CASRRTSGTTDTQYF
cdr3_nt: TGTGCCAGCAGACGGACTAGCGGCACCACAGATACGCAGTATTTT
j_call: TRBJ2-3
v_call: TRBV5-4
d_call: TRBD2
clone_size: -

cdr3_aa: CASSLGGREQFF
cdr3_nt: TGTGCCAGCAGTTTAGGAGGGAGGGAGCAGTTCTTC
j_call: TRBJ2-1
v_call: TRBV12-3/TRBV12-4
d_call: -
clone_size: -

cdr3_aa: CASTLGQTQETQYF
cdr3_nt: TGTGCCAGCACCCTGGGACAAACCCAAGAGACCCAGTACTTC
j_call: TRBJ2-5
v_call: TRBV11-2
d_call: -
clone_size: once

cdr3_aa: CASSPRTSGVSYNEQFF
cdr3_nt: TGCGCCAGCAGCCCCCGGACTAGCGGTGTGTCCTACAATGAGCAGTTCTTC
j_call: TRBJ2-1
v_call: TRBV4-3
d_call: TRBD2
clone_size: -

cdr3_aa: CASNLMGGNENEQFF
cdr3_nt: TGCGCCAGCAACCTGATGGGGGGAAACGAGAATGAGCAGTTCTTC
j_call: TRBJ2-1
v_call: TRBV5-1
d_call: -
clone_size: -

cdr3_aa: CASSDRVRYEQYF
cdr3_nt: TGTGCCAGCAGCGACAGGGTTCGGTACGAGCAGTACTTC
j_call: TRBJ2-7
v_call: TRBV7-2
d_call: TRBD1
clone_size: -

cdr3_aa: CASSDPTGGAYNEQFF
cdr3_nt: TGTGCCAGCAGTGACCCGACAGGGGGCGCCTACAATGAGCAGTTCTTC
j_call: TRBJ2-1
v_call: TRBV25-1
d_call: TRBD1
clone_size: -

cdr3_aa: CASSLVLPGGSGNTIYF
cdr3_nt: TGTGCCAGCAGTTTGGTTCTCCCAGGGGGCTCTGGAAACACCATATATTTT
j_call: TRBJ1-3
v_call: TRBV28
d_call: TRBD1
clone_size: -

cdr3_aa: CASSPPQLAGAPVNEQFF
cdr3_nt: TGTGCCAGCTCACCACCGCAGCTAGCGGGAGCCCCGGTCAATGAGCAGTTCTTC
j_call: TRBJ2-1
v_call: TRBV18
d_call: TRBD2
clone_size: -

cdr3_aa: CASSQDLRGAEAFF
cdr3_nt: TGCGCCAGCAGCCAAGATCTTCGGGGAGCTGAAGCTTTCTTT
j_call: TRBJ1-1
v_call: TRBV4-1
d_call: -
clone_size: -

cdr3_aa: CASSEKAGTADTQYF
cdr3_nt: TGCGCCAGCAGCGAAAAAGCCGGGACTGCGGATACGCAGTATTTT
j_call: TRBJ2-3
v_call: TRBV4-3
d_call: -
clone_size: -